Listed here are 16 T cell receptor beta chains from one sample, sequenced in a study of T cell responses to AZD1222 COVID-19 vaccine. TCRdb keeps only in-frame clones here, not all; method: immunoSEQ multiplex PCR. The repertoire holds some 200,000 clones, with roughly 90% as singletons. This specimen was peripheral blood, taken 28 days after the second AZD1222 dose. All receptors derive from an adult who received the AZD1222 COVID-19 vaccine.

CDR3 residues: CASSLDGDTNQPQHF. The CDR3 DNA reads as TGTGCCAGCAGCTTAGACGGGGACACCAATCAGCCCCAGCATTTT. V is TRBV11-2 and J is TRBJ1-5; D may be TRBD1 (6 bases). V was shortened by 0 bases and J by 3 bases, with 9 bases between the two germline ends. The CDR3 has 15 residues. Germline V gives CDR1 SGHAT, CDR2 FQNNGV.

The rearrangement links TRBV12-3 or TRBV12-4 to TRBJ1-5; no clear D. The length of the CDR3 is 13 residues. V lost 3 bases and J 7 bases, leaving 10 bases between the germline ends. CDR3 sequence: CASSFGTGQPQHF. CDR3 in DNA: TGTGCCAGCAGTTTCGGCACGGGCCAGCCCCAGCATTTT.

This chain joins TRBV12-3 or TRBV12-4 and TRBJ2-2; 7 bases align to TRBD2. Trimming cost V 8 bases and J 5 bases; bases outside gene matches: 5. The CDR3 consists of 13 residues. CDR3 coding DNA: TGTGCCAGCCGGGCGGGAGCTACCGGGGAGCTGTTTTTT. Translation gives CASRAGATGELFF.

The CDR3 DNA reads as TGCGCCAGTACTGAAGCTTTCTTT. Its protein is CASTEAFF. The chain employs TRBV10-1 and TRBJ1-1; D is unclear. With 9 bases removed from V and 5 bases from J, the gap between germline ends came to 1 base. CDR1 WNHNN and CDR2 SYGVQD come from the germline V gene (reference sequence). CDR3 length: 8 residues.

This clone was detected once. The genes are TRBV25-1 and TRBJ2-5; D is possibly TRBD2 (6 bases). V was trimmed by 4 bases and J by 2 bases, leaving 11 bases between them. Germline assignment: CDR1 MGHDK and CDR2 SYGVNS. This CDR3 is built from 14 residues. This chain's CDR3 is CASSASGVQETQYF. CDR3 nucleotides: TGTGCCAGCAGTGCGTCGGGAGTTCAAGAGACCCAGTACTTC.

The V and J genes are TRBV2 and TRBJ2-7, with D perhaps matching TRBD1 (6 bases). Per the germline V gene, CDR1 is SNHLY and CDR2 is FYNNEI. Trimming removed 10 bases at V and 2 bases at J, with 9 bases between. The CDR3 consists of 11 residues. Here the CDR3 reads CATWTAYEQYF. The CDR3 DNA reads as TGTGCCACCTGGACAGCCTACGAGCAGTACTTC.

The chain has TRBV30 and TRBJ1-6; no definite D call. The CDR3 extends over 14 amino acids. Trimming cost V 3 bases and J 5 bases, with 11 bases left between them. Germline values: CDR1 GTSNPN, CDR2 SVGIG (reference sequence). The CDR3 sequence is CAWRAEKNNSPLHF. The CDR3 nucleotides are TGTGCCTGGAGGGCAGAGAAAAATAATTCACCCCTCCACTTT.

The chain combines TRBV11-2 with TRBJ2-7; TRBD2 aligns across 12 bases. The germline V gene encodes CDR1 SGHAT and CDR2 FQNNGV. This CDR3 is 18 amino acids long. The V gene end was trimmed by 5 bases and the J gene end by 3 bases; junction bases not matched to a gene: 14. The CDR3: CASSALAGGLSVVYEQYF. Written as DNA, the CDR3 is TGTGCCAGCAGCGCTCTAGCGGGAGGGCTCTCAGTCGTCTACGAGCAGTACTTC.

The CDR3, as DNA: TGTGCCAGCAGTTACTCCAGACACGTTGAAGCTTTCTTT. It specifies CASSYSRHVEAFF. The chain is built from TRBV6-5 and TRBJ1-1; D is unclear. Deletions cut 0 bases from V and 7 bases from J, with 9 bases between. Germline values: CDR1 MNHEY, CDR2 SVGAGI. The CDR3 has 13 residues.

This clone was detected a few times. The chain combines TRBV3-1 (or the pseudogene TRBV3-2) with TRBJ1-6; unclear D gene. The CDR3 consists of 14 residues. Germline-derived CDR1 and CDR2 are LGHDT and YNNKEL (reference sequence). The germline V and J ends were trimmed by 4 bases and 3 bases, with 7 bases remaining between them. The chain's CDR3 is CASSRGIYNSPLHF. CDR3 sequence (DNA): TGTGCCAGCAGCCGGGGTATCTATAATTCACCCCTCCACTTT.

The chain carries TRBV6-1 and TRBJ1-2; TRBD1 matches 7 bases. This CDR3 has 14 amino acids. With 3 bases clipped from V and 8 bases from J, the junction kept 9 bases outside the gene matches. The germline gives CDR1 MNHNS, CDR2 SASEGT. The CDR3 DNA reads TGTGCCAGCAGTGAGAGGGGGGACAGTAGAGGCTACACCTTC. Amino acids: CASSERGDSRGYTF.

This sequence joins TRBV6-5 and TRBJ2-5; a possible D gene is TRBD2 (7 bases). The germline V gene has CDR1 MNHEY and CDR2 SVGAGI. V was pared by 6 bases and J by 3 bases, with 17 bases between. The CDR3 runs to 15 residues. CDR3 sequence (DNA): TGTGCCAGCAGGAGTGCGGGGGCAGGGGAAGAGACCCAGTACTTC. This sequence encodes CASRSAGAGEETQYF.

The rearrangement uses TRBV5-3 and TRBJ2-1; the match to TRBD2 covers 8 bases. TRBV5-3 is designated an ORF whose function remains uncertain. Trimming cost V 8 bases and J 9 bases; bases outside gene matches: 13. The CDR3 length is 14 residues. The CDR3 spells CARGTAGGAAEQFF. CDR3 sequence (DNA): TGTGCCAGGGGCACCGCGGGAGGAGCGGCTGAGCAGTTCTTC.

This chain connects TRBV3-1 (or the pseudogene TRBV3-2) to TRBJ2-7; 13 bases fit TRBD2. V gave up 2 bases and J gave up 4 bases; unmatched junction bases: 11. Germline V CDR1 and CDR2: LGHDT, YNNKEL (reference sequence). The CDR3 spans 18 residues. CDR3 loop: CASSQRTTSGRGLYEQYF. CDR3 nucleotide sequence: TGTGCCAGCAGCCAACGGACCACTAGCGGGAGGGGTTTATACGAGCAGTACTTC.

The chain couples TRBV5-4 to TRBJ1-2, with TRBD1 matching over 10 bases. Germline loops: CDR1 SGHNT, CDR2 YYREEE (reference sequence). The ends lost 5 bases at V and 8 bases at J; junction bases unmatched: 9. This CDR3 has 14 residues. As DNA, the CDR3 is TGTGCCAGCAGGGACCCCGGGACAGGGGACGGCTACACCTTC. It specifies CASRDPGTGDGYTF. Together with reference TRBV5-4 and TRBJ1-2, the CDR3 gives the full variable domain: ETGVTQSPTHLIKTRGQQVTLRCSSQSGHNTVSWYQQALGQGPQFIFQYYREEENGRGNFPPRFSGLQFPNYSSELNVNALELDDSALYLCASRDPGTGDGYTFGSGTRLTVV.

The chain has TRBV7-2 and TRBJ2-7; no clear D. Trimming left V 2 bases short and J 6 bases short, with 5 bases between. The CDR3 length is 11 residues. From germline, CDR1 is SGHTA and CDR2 FQGNSA. CDR3 bases: TGTGCCAGCAGCTTAAAGGGCGAGCAGTACTTC. It encodes CASSLKGEQYF.